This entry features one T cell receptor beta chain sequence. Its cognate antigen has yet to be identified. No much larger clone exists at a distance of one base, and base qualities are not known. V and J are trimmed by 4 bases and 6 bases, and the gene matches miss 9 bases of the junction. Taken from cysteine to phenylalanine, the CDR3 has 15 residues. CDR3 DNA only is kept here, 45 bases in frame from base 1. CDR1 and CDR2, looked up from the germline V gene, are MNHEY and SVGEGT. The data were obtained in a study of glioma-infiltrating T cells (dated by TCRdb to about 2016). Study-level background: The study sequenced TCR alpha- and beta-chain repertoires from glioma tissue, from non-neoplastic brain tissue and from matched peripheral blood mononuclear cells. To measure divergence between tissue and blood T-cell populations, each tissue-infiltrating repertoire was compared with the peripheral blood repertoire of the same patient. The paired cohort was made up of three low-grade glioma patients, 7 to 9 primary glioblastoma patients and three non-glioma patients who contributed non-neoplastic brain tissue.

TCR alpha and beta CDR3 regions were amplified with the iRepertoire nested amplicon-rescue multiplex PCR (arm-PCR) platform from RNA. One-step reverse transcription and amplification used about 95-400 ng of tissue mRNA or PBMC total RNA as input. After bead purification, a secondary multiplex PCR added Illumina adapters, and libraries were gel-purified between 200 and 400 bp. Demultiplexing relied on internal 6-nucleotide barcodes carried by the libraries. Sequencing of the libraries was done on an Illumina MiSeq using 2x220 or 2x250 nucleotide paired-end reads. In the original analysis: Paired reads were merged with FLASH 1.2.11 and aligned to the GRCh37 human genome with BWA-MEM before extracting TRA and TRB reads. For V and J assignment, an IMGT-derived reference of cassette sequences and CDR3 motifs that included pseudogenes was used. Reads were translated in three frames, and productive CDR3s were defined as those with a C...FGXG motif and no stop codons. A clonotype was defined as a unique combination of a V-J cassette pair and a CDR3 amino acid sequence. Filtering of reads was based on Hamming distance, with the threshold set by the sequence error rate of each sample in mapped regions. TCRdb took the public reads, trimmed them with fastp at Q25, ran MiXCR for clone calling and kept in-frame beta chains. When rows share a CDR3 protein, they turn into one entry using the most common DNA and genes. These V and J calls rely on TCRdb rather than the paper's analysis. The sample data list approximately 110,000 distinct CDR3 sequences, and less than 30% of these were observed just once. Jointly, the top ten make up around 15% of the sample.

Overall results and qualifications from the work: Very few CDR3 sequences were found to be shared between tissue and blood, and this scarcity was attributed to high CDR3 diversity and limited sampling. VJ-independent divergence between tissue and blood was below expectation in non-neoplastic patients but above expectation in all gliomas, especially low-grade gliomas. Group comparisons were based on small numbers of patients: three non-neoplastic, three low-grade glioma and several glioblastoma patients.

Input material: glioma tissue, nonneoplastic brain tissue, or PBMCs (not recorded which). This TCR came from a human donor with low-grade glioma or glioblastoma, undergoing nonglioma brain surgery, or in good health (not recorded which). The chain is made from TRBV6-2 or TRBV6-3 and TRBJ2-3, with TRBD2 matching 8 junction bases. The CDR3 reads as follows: CASSSETSVSDTQYF. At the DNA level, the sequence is TGTGCCAGCAGTTCCGAGACTAGCGTGAGCGATACGCAGTATTTT.